A single sample is the source of the 23 T cell receptor beta chains below, sequenced in a study of blood T cell repertoires in COVID-19. The table came from immunoSEQ multiplex PCR; TCRdb's copy has only in-frame clones and leaves some out. The sample shows roughly 87,000 clones, more than 70% of them seen only once. Material for sequencing was peripheral blood. These receptors originate from a human donor in a cohort sampled during active COVID-19.

This rearrangement joins TRBV5-6 to TRBJ1-1, with 10 bases lining up with TRBD1. This CDR3 comprises 17 residues. CDR1 is SGHDT and CDR2 is YYEEEE in the germline V gene. Trimming at V came to 5 bases and at J to 0 bases, leaving 10 bases not matched to a gene. The CDR3 DNA is TGTGCCAGCAGTTCCCAGACAGGGGGCACGGTGAACACTGAAGCTTTCTTT. It yields the protein CASSSQTGGTVNTEAFF.

The chain uses TRBV4-1 and TRBJ2-3; 10 nucleotides align to TRBD2. This CDR3 has 15 residues. Germline CDR1 MGHRA, CDR2 YSYEKL. J lost 2 bases, V lost 4 bases, and 3 bases had no gene match. DNA of the CDR3: TGCGCCAGCAGCCCCGGACTAGCGGACACAGATACGCAGTATTTT. This gives the protein CASSPGLADTDTQYF.

This clone was recorded a few times. This chain uses TRBV7-9 with TRBJ1-1; no clear D gene. The V and J ends lost 5 bases and 10 bases respectively, with 11 bases between them. The CDR3 totals 11 residues. Germline values: CDR1 SEHNR, CDR2 FQNEAQ (reference sequence). The DNA of the CDR3 is TGTGCCAGCAGCCGCGAGGGTGGAGCTTTCTTT. It yields the protein CASSREGGAFF. The full variable domain, its missing parts supplied by reference TRBV7-9 and TRBJ1-1, is DTGVSQNPRHKITKRGQNVTFRCDPISEHNRLYWYRQTLGQGPEFLTYFQNEAQLEKSRLLSDRFSAERPKGSFSTLEIQRTEQGDSAMYLCASSREGGAFFGQGTRLTVV.

The V and J genes are TRBV11-3 and TRBJ2-2, with 10 positions matching TRBD1. Per the germline V gene, CDR1 is SGHNT and CDR2 is YENEEA. The V and J ends lost 5 bases and 6 bases, in that order; junction bases with no gene match: 6. This CDR3 comprises 15 residues. Here the CDR3 reads CASSPSGTGAGELFF. DNA for the CDR3: TGTGCCAGCAGCCCCTCCGGGACAGGGGCCGGGGAGCTGTTTTTT. Full variable domain (rest looked up from reference TRBV11-3 and TRBJ2-2): EAGVVQSPRYKIIEKKQPVAFWCNPISGHNTLYWYLQNLGQGPELLIRYENEEAVDDSQLPKDRFSAERLKGVDSTLKIQPAELGDSAVYLCASSPSGTGAGELFFGEGSRLTVL.

This clone was counted a single time. The rearrangement uses TRBV27 and TRBJ1-6, with unresolved D. The CDR3 is 15 residues long. Germline-derived CDR1 and CDR2 are MNHEY and SMNVEV (reference sequence). V lost 7 bases, J lost 5 bases, and 15 bases lay in between. The CDR3 is CASNGKAANNSPLHF. The CDR3 DNA sequence: TGTGCCAGCAACGGGAAGGCAGCCAATAATTCACCCCTCCACTTT.

J is TRBJ2-1 and V is TRBV3-1 (or the pseudogene TRBV3-2), with 9 nucleotides matching TRBD1. This CDR3 comprises 15 residues. The V segment lost 0 bases and the J segment 4 bases; nucleotides outside the gene matches: 1. Germline CDR1 and CDR2: LGHDT and YNNKEL (reference sequence). The CDR3 loop reads CASSQEGTGYNEQFF. The DNA for the CDR3 is TGTGCCAGCAGCCAAGAAGGGACAGGGTACAATGAGCAGTTCTTC.

The chain couples TRBV11-2 to TRBJ2-6; D uncertain. The CDR3 has 15 amino acids. Trimming stripped 4 bases from V and 0 bases from J, with 7 bases between. The germline gives CDR1 SGHAT, CDR2 FQNNGV. CDR3 amino acids: CASSYDSSGANVLTF. CDR3 DNA sequence: TGTGCCAGCAGCTATGATAGCTCTGGGGCCAACGTCCTGACTTTC.

The chain has TRBV19 and TRBJ2-3, with a weak D call TRBD2 (7 bases). This CDR3 is 15 amino acids long. Per germline, CDR1 LNHDA and CDR2 SQIVND (reference sequence). V shed 7 bases and J shed 2 bases, with 16 bases lying between them. DNA of the CDR3: TGTGCCAGTACCCCTCTCGCGGGGGCCACAGATACGCAGTATTTT. Amino acid sequence: CASTPLAGATDTQYF. Drawing the rest from reference TRBV19 and TRBJ2-3, the complete variable domain is DGGITQSPKYLFRKEGQNVTLSCEQNLNHDAMYWYRQDPGQGLRLIYYSQIVNDFQKGDIAEGYSVSREKKESFPLTVTSAQKNPTAFYLCASTPLAGATDTQYFGPGTRLTVL.

This clone was detected only once. The V gene is TRBV21-1, the J gene TRBJ2-1; the D segment call TRBD1 is taken from the table without a DNA check. TRBV21-1 is termed a pseudogene. The length of the CDR3 is 15 residues. In DNA, the CDR3 is TGTGCCAGCAGCAAAGGCCAGGGGCCCTACAATGAGCAGTTCTTC. The encoded protein is CASSKGQGPYNEQFF.

This chain uses TRBV30 with TRBJ1-6, with TRBD1 matching over 7 bases. Germline V gene sequence: CDR1 GTSNPN, CDR2 SVGIG (reference sequence). V gave up 0 bases and J gave up 10 bases; unmatched junction bases: 6. The CDR3 is 14 residues long. The DNA of the CDR3 is TGTGCCTGGAGTGTGGCGGGACAGATCTCACCCCTCCACTTT. It encodes CAWSVAGQISPLHF.

This clone was counted a single time. The rearrangement links TRBV29-1 to TRBJ2-3; D may be TRBD2 (6 bases). V lost 4 bases and J 5 bases, leaving 19 bases between the germline ends. This CDR3 comprises 15 residues. CDR1 is SQVTM, CDR2 ANQGSEA, per germline. The CDR3 reads CSVGGDPEAKDTQYF. The CDR3 region has the DNA TGCAGCGTTGGCGGGGACCCCGAAGCGAAAGATACGCAGTATTTT.

The gene calls are TRBV19 and TRBJ1-4; 7 bases match TRBD1. The CDR3 loop spans 15 amino acids. The germline V gene has CDR1 LNHDA and CDR2 SQIVND (reference sequence). V dropped 5 bases and J dropped 0; count of bases not matched to a gene: 3. CDR3 in amino acids: CASSPGTATNEKLFF. CDR3 bases: TGTGCCAGTAGTCCGGGGACAGCAACTAATGAAAAACTGTTTTTT.

The chain combines TRBV2 with TRBJ2-7, with TRBD1 matching over 7 bases. CDR3 length equals 13 residues. Trimming cost V 4 bases and J 2 bases; bases outside gene matches: 2. From germline, CDR1 is SNHLY and CDR2 FYNNEI. The CDR3 loop is CASSVGTAYEQYF. CDR3 nucleotide sequence: TGTGCCAGCAGTGTAGGGACAGCCTACGAGCAGTACTTC.

The rearrangement joins TRBV10-3 to TRBJ1-2; 9 nucleotides match TRBD1. CDR1 and CDR2 from the germline V gene are ENHRY and SYGVKD. This CDR3 has 13 residues. Trimming at V came to 3 bases and at J to 7 bases, leaving 3 bases not matched to a gene. The CDR3 DNA reads TGTGCCATCAGTGAAGGGACAGGGATTGGCTACACCTTC. This translates into CAISEGTGIGYTF.

CDR3 residues: CASSQDEFLVKNIQYF. CDR3 coding DNA: TGTGCCAGCAGCCAAGATGAGTTCCTGGTCAAAAACATTCAGTACTTC. This chain links TRBV3-1 (or the pseudogene TRBV3-2) with TRBJ2-4; D unresolved. Trimming cost V 0 bases and J 3 bases, with 12 bases left between them. Germline-derived CDR1 and CDR2 are LGHDT and YNNKEL (reference sequence). The CDR3 sequence is 16 residues long.

The V and J genes are TRBV10-3 and TRBJ1-5, with TRBD1 as a possible D gene (6 bases). Germline values: CDR1 ENHRY, CDR2 SYGVKD. V shed 4 bases and J shed 7 bases, with 11 bases lying between them. The CDR3 totals 13 residues. CDR3 residues: CAISGTDRQPQHF. CDR3 nucleotides: TGTGCCATCAGTGGAACCGACAGGCAGCCCCAGCATTTT.

The rearrangement uses TRBV28 and TRBJ2-2; 8 nucleotides align to TRBD1. The CDR3 runs 17 residues. Losses at the gene ends were 6 bases for V and 1 base for J; bases not matched to a gene: 10. Germline-derived CDR1 and CDR2 are MDHEN and SYDVKM. Here the CDR3 DNA reads TGTGCCAGCAGGACAAGCCCCGGGACAGGGAACACCGGGGAGCTGTTTTTT. It codes for CASRTSPGTGNTGELFF.

The V gene is TRBV19, the J gene TRBJ1-4; D is perhaps TRBD1 (6 bases). Deletions cut 6 bases from V and 12 bases from J, with 20 bases between. Germline V gene sequence: CDR1 LNHDA, CDR2 SQIVND (reference sequence). CDR3 size: 14 residues. This CDR3 reads CASRGRGGSLELFF. DNA of the CDR3: TGTGCCAGTAGGGGACGAGGGGGAAGTTTGGAACTGTTTTTT.

The chain uses TRBV3-1 (or the pseudogene TRBV3-2) and TRBJ1-1; D is unresolved. Germline V CDR1 and CDR2: LGHDT, YNNKEL (reference sequence). The length of the CDR3 is 14 residues. Trimming left V 4 bases short and J 1 base short, with 10 bases between. CDR3 in amino acids: CASSPMTKNTEAFF. The CDR3 bases are TGTGCCAGCAGCCCGATGACAAAGAACACTGAAGCTTTCTTT.

V is TRBV5-6 and J is TRBJ2-1; TRBD2 aligns across 7 bases. The CDR3 totals 17 residues. V lost 4 bases and J lost 0; bases outside the gene matches: 10. Germline CDR1 SGHDT, CDR2 YYEEEE. This CDR3 is CASSPIWSGISYNEQFF. The CDR3 nucleotides read TGTGCCAGCAGCCCCATTTGGAGCGGGATCTCCTACAATGAGCAGTTCTTC.

For this clone: Other nucleotide sequences in the sample specify the same CDR3. The CDR3 region has the DNA TGTGCCAGCAGCCTAGGACAGGGACGGAATCAGCCCCAGCATTTT. Translation gives CASSLGQGRNQPQHF. J is TRBJ1-5 and V is TRBV7-2; the match to TRBD1 covers 8 bases. CDR3 length equals 15 residues. With 5 bases clipped from V and 4 bases from J, the junction kept 7 bases outside the gene matches. The germline CDR1 and CDR2 sequences are SGHTA and FQGNSA.

The V gene is TRBV4-3, the J gene TRBJ1-1, with no clear D. Germline V gives CDR1 LGHNA, CDR2 YSLEER. The CDR3 runs 15 residues. V was trimmed by 0 bases and J by 8 bases, leaving 16 bases between them. CDR3: CASSQDPSGSGEAFF. In DNA, the CDR3 is TGCGCCAGCAGCCAAGATCCAAGCGGGTCTGGGGAAGCTTTCTTT.

This sequence joins TRBV6-1 and TRBJ2-1, with 7 bases fitting TRBD1. Trimming cost V 4 bases and J 7 bases; bases outside gene matches: 13. This CDR3 region has 16 residues. CDR1 and CDR2 from the germline V gene are MNHNS and SASEGT. The CDR3 region is CASSVPGQRPPNEQFF. The DNA for the CDR3 is TGTGCCAGCAGTGTCCCGGGACAGCGACCTCCAAATGAGCAGTTCTTC.